This entry is about one T cell receptor beta chain. V lost 4 bases to trimming and J lost 6 bases, with 12 bases between them. Per germline, CDR1 WSHSY and CDR2 SAAADI. The CDR3 runs to 13 residues. This record belongs to a study of blood T cell repertoires in COVID-19. Clinical history as reported by participants underpinned cohort assignment. Profiling relied on immunoSEQ multiplex PCR, and the TCRdb table lists in-frame clones only, not all of them. The sample lists about 270,000 clones; 75% to 90% were seen once. Sequenced material: PBMCs or T cells enriched from blood (not recorded which). V and J are TRBV10-2 and TRBJ1-2; no reliable D call. The clonotype was recovered from a woman younger than 30 who had recovered from COVID-19. The CDR3 DNA reads as TGCGCCAGCAGTGGAACAGACATAAATGGCTACACCTTC. As protein: CASSGTDINGYTF.